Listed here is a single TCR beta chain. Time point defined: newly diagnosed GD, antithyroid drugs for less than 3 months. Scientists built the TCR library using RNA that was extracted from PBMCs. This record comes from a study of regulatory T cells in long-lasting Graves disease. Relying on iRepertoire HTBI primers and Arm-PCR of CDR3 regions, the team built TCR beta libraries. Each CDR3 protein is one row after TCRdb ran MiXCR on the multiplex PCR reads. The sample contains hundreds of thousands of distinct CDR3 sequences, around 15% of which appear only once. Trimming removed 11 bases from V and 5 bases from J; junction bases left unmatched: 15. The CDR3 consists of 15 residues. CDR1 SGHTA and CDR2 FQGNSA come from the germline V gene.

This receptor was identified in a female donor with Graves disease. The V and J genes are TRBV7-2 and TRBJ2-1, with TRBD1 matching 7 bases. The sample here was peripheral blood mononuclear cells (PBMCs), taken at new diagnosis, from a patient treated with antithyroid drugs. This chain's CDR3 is CACSGDGTAHNEQFF. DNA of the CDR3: TGTGCCTGCTCTGGGGACGGGACAGCACACAATGAGCAGTTCTTC.